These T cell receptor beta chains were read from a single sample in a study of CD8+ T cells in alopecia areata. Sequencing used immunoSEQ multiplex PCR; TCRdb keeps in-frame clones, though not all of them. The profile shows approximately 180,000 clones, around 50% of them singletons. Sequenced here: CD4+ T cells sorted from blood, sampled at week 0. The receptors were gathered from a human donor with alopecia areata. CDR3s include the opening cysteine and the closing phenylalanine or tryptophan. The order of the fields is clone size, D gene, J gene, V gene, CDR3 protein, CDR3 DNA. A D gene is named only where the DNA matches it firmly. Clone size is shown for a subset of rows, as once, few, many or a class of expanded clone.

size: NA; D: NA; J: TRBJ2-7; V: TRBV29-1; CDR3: CSAQPDHNYEQYF; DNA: TGCAGCGCACAGCCGGACCACAACTACGAGCAGTACTTC
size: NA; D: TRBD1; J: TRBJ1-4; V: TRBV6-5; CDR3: CASRRDRTNEKLFF; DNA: TGTGCCAGCAGACGGGACAGAACTAATGAAAAACTGTTTTTT
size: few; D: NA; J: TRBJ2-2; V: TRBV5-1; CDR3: CASSRRGTGTSTGELFF; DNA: TGCGCCAGCAGCCGCAGAGGGACAGGGACTAGCACCGGGGAGCTGTTTTTT
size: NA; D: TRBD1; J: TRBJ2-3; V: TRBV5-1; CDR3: CASSPGTVTDTQYF; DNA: TGCGCCAGCAGCCCCGGGACAGTAACAGATACGCAGTATTTT
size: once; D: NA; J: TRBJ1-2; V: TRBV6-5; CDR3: CASSSGHYGYTF; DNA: TGTGCCAGCAGTTCGGGACACTATGGCTACACCTTC
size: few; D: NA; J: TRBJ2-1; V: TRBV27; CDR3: CASSPGRRGNEQFF; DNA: TGTGCCAGCAGTCCGGGGCGGCGTGGCAATGAGCAGTTCTTC
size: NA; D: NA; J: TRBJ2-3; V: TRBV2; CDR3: CASVRSARADTQYF; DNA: TGTGCCAGCGTCCGGTCGGCTAGGGCAGATACGCAGTATTTT
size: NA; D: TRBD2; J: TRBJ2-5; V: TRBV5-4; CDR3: CASSLGGAGQETQYF; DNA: TGTGCCAGCAGCCTCGGGGGGGCCGGGCAAGAGACCCAGTACTTC
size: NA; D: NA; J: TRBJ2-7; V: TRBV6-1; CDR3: CASSVASLYEQYF; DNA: TGTGCCAGCAGTGTAGCAAGTCTCTACGAGCAGTACTTC
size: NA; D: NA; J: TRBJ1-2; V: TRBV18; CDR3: CASSPGRTFYGYTF; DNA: TGTGCCAGCTCACCAGGCAGGACGTTCTATGGCTACACCTTC
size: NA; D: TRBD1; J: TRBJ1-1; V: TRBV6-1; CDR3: CASSRTGETEAFF; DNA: TGTGCCAGCAGTCGAACAGGGGAGACTGAAGCTTTCTTT
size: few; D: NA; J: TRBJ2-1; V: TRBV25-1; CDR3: CASSSRERASSYNEQFF; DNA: TGTGCCAGCAGTTCCCGGGAGAGGGCGAGCTCCTACAATGAGCAGTTCTTC
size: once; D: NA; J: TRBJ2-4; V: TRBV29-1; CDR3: CSVALGDPKNIQYF; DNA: TGCAGCGTCGCCCTGGGGGACCCCAAAAACATTCAGTACTTC
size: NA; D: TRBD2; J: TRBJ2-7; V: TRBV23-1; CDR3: CASSRSRGGQYF; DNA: TGCGCCAGCAGCCGATCTCGGGGGGGGCAGTACTTC
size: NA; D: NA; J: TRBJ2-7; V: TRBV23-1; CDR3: CASSLREVKTMSSYEQYF; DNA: TGCGCCAGCAGTCTCCGGGAAGTTAAAACGATGAGCTCCTACGAGCAGTACTTC
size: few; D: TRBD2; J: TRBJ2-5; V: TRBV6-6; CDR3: CASSLDAGAQYF; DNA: TGTGCCAGCAGCCTCGATGCGGGGGCCCAGTACTTC
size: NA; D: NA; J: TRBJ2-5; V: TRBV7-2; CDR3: CASSSGSRIMEQYF; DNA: TGTGCCAGCAGCTCAGGTTCCCGTATTATGGAGCAGTACTTC
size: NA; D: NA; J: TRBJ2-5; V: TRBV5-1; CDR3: CASSPGTRAETQYF; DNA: TGCGCCAGCAGCCCGGGGACCAGGGCCGAGACCCAGTACTTC
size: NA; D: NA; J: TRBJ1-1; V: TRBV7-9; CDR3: CASSSQANTEAFF; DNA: TGTGCCAGCAGCTCCCAAGCGAACACTGAAGCTTTCTTT
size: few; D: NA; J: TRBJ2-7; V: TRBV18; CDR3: CASSPPSGYEQYF; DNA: TGTGCCAGCTCACCACCGTCCGGCTACGAGCAGTACTTC
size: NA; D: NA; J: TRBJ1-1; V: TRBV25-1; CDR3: CASSEEWTDTLNTEAFF; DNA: TGTGCCAGCAGTGAAGAATGGACGGACACTTTGAACACTGAAGCTTTCTTT
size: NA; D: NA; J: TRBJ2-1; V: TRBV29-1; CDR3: CSVESGPAYNEQFF; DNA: TGCAGCGTTGAAAGTGGGCCAGCCTACAATGAGCAGTTCTTC
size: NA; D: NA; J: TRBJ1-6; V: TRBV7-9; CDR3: CASSLAGQRTSLHF; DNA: TGTGCCAGCAGCTTAGCCGGACAGAGGACCTCCCTCCACTTT
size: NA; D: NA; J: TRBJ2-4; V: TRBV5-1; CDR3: CASSEGPLNIQYF; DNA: TGCGCCAGCAGCGAAGGGCCCCTAAACATTCAGTACTTC
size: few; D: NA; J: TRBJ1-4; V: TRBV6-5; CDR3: CASSTRREKLFF; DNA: TGTGCCAGCAGTACTCGACGGGAAAAACTGTTTTTT
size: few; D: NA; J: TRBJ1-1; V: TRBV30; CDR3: CAWNRIFTEAFF; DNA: TGTGCCTGGAATCGGATTTTTACTGAAGCTTTCTTT
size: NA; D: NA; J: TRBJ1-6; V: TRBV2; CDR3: CASRAQGMGMNSPLHF; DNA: TGTGCCAGCAGGGCACAGGGTATGGGTATGAATTCACCCCTCCACTTT
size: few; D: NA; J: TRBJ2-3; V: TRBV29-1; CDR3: CSLSQWGATDTQYF; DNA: TGCAGCCTTAGTCAGTGGGGGGCAACAGATACGCAGTATTTT
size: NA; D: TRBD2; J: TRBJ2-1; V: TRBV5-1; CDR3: CASIMVAGGPAEQFF; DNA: TGCGCCAGCATTATGGTAGCGGGGGGCCCCGCTGAGCAGTTCTTC
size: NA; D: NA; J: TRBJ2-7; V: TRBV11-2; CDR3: CASSLELGVEQYF; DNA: TGTGCCAGCAGCTTGGAACTTGGGGTCGAGCAGTACTTC
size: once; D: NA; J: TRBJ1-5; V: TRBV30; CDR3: CAWGTSGRPQHF; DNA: TGTGCCTGGGGCACCTCAGGGCGGCCCCAGCATTTT
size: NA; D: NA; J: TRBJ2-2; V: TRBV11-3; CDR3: CASSLLAGELFF; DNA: TGTGCCAGCAGCTTACTAGCCGGGGAGCTGTTTTTT
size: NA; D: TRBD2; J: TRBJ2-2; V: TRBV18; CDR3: CASSPRRGSNTGELFF; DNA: TGTGCCAGCTCACCACGGCGGGGGTCGAACACCGGGGAGCTGTTTTTT
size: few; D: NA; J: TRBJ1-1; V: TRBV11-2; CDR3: CASSSGRQALTEAFF; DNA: TGTGCCAGCAGCTCGGGACGTCAGGCACTCACTGAAGCTTTCTTT
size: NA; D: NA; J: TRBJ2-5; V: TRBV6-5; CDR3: CASSSDLTGTQYF; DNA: TGTGCCAGCAGTTCGGACCTGACCGGGACCCAGTACTTC
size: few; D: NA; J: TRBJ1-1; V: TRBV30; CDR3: CAWSVHLNTEAFF; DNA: TGTGCCTGGAGTGTACACCTGAACACTGAAGCTTTCTTT
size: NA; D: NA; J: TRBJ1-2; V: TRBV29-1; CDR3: CSVERYTF; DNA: TGCAGCGTTGAACGGTACACCTTC
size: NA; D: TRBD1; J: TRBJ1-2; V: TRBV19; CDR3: CASGIQGVIDYGYTF; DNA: TGTGCCAGTGGCATTCAGGGGGTAATCGACTATGGCTACACCTTC
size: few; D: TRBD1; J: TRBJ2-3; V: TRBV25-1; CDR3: CASSRSSGQAQTDTQYF; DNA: TGTGCCAGCAGCCGGAGCTCGGGACAGGCTCAGACAGATACGCAGTATTTT
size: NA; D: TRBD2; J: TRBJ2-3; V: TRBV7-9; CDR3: CASSFIAGSTDTQYF; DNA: TGTGCCAGCAGCTTCATAGCGGGGAGCACAGATACGCAGTATTTT
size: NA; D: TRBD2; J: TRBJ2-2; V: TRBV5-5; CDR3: CASSLFRSGGTGELFF; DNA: TGTGCCAGCAGCTTGTTTAGAAGCGGGGGCACCGGGGAGCTGTTTTTT
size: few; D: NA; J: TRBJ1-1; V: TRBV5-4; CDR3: CASSSVTGNTEAFF; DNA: TGTGCCAGCAGTTCTGTTACAGGTAACACTGAAGCTTTCTTT
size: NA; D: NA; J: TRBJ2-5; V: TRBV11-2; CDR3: CASSPGHLQETQYF; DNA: TGTGCCAGCAGCCCCGGACACCTACAAGAGACCCAGTACTTC
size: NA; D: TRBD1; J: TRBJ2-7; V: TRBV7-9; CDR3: CASSTPGGHHEQYF; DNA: TGTGCCAGCAGCACACCAGGGGGCCACCACGAGCAGTACTTC
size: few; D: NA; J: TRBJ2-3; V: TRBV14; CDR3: CASGNSGGYTQYF; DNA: TGTGCCAGCGGAAATAGTGGGGGTTATACGCAGTATTTT